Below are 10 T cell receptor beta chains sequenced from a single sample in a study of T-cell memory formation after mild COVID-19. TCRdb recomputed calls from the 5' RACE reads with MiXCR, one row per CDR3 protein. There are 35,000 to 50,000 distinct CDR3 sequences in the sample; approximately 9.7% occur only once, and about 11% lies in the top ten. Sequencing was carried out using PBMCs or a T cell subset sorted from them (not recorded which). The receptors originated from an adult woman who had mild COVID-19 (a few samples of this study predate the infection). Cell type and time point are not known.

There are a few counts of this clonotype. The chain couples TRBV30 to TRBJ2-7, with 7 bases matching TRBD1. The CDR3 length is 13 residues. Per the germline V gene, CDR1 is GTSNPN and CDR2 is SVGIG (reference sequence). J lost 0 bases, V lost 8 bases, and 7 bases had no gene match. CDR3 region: CAIDRVISYEQYF. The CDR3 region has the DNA TGTGCCATCGACAGGGTCATCTCCTACGAGCAGTACTTC.

This CDR3 is CASSLDSLDGYTF. The CDR3 coding sequence is TGCGCCAGCAGCTTGGACAGCCTCGATGGCTACACCTTC. This sequence joins TRBV5-1 and TRBJ1-2, with D unclear. CDR1 and CDR2 from the germline V gene are SGHRS and YFSETQ. V lost 0 bases, J lost 6 bases, and 9 bases lay in between. This CDR3 comprises 13 residues.

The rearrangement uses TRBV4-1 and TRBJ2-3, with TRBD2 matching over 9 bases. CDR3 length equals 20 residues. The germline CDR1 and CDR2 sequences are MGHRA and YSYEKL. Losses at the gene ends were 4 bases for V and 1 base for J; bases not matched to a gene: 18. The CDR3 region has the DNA TGCGCCAGCAGCCTCACTCCATCGGGGGGACTAGCTCGGGGCACAGATACGCAGTATTTT. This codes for CASSLTPSGGLARGTDTQYF.

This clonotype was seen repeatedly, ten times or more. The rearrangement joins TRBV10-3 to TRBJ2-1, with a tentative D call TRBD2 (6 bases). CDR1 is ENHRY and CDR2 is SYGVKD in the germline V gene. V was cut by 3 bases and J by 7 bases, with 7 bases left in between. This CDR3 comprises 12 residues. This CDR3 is CAISDAGNEQFF. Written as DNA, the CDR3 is TGTGCCATCAGTGATGCGGGAAATGAGCAGTTCTTC.

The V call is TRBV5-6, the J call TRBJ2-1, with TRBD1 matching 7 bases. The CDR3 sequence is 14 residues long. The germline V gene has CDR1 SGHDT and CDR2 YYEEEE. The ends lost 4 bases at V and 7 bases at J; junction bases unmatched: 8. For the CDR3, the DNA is TGTGCCAGCAGCCTTCCAGGGGGTGGGAATGAGCAGTTCTTC. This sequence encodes CASSLPGGGNEQFF.

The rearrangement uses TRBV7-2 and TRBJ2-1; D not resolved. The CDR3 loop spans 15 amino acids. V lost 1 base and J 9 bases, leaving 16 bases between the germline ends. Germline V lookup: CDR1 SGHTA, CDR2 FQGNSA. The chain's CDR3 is CASSLGALLLGEQFF. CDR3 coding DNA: TGTGCCAGCAGCTTAGGAGCGTTACTCCTGGGTGAGCAGTTCTTC.

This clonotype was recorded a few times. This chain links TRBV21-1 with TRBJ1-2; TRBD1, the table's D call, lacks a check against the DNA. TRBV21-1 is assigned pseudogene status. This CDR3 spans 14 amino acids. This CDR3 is CASSRSQGFYGYTF. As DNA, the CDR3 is TGTGCCAGCAGCCGATCGCAGGGGTTCTATGGCTACACCTTC.

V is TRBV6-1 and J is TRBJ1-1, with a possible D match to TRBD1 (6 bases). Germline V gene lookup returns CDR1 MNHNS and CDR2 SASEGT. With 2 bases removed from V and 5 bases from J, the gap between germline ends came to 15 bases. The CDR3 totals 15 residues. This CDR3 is CASSENPVRGTEAFF. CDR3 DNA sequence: TGTGCCAGCAGTGAAAATCCCGTGAGGGGGACTGAAGCTTTCTTT.

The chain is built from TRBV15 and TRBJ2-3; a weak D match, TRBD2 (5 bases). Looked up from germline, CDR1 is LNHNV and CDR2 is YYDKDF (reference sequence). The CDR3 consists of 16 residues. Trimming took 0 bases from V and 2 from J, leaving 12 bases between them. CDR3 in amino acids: CATSRDTQRTTDTQYF. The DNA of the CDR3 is TGTGCCACCAGCAGAGATACCCAGCGGACCACAGATACGCAGTATTTT.

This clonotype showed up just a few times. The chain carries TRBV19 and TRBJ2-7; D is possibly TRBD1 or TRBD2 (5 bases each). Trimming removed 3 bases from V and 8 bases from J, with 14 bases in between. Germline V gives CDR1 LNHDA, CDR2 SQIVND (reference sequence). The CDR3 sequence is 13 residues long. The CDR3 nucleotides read TGTGCCAGTAGTATGAGAGGGGTCCCAAAGCAGTACTTC. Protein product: CASSMRGVPKQYF.